Listed below are T cell receptor beta chains from one sample, sequenced in a study of blood T cells in healthy people across ages. A single record per CDR3 protein comes from TCRdb applying MiXCR to the 5' RACE reads. The profile covers 550,000 to 700,000 distinct CDR3 sequences, with 25% to 30% appearing a single time and less than 20% taken by the ten largest. The sequenced sample was blood. The source is a woman aged 70-85 years in good health. Each CDR3 is given without its conserved first and last residue.

TRBV20-1	TRBJ2-7	SANTAASYEQY
TRBV6-6	TRBJ2-3	ASSYIGQTQY
TRBV20-1	TRBJ1-4	SAARTTEGGKLF
TRBV7-2	NA	ASSSSGGGYEQY
TRBV10-3	TRBJ1-1	AISESGPRDTEAF
TRBV20-1	TRBJ2-3	STNHRLAEDTQY
TRBV2	TRBJ2-2	ASNAALSNAGELF
TRBV10-3	NA	AITGQGDEQY
TRBV15	NA	ATSSPRDRLLYEQY
TRBV25-1	TRBJ1-1	ASSAGDRGWNTEAF
TRBV24-1	TRBJ1-2	ATSQVGGYGYT
TRBV29-1	TRBJ1-1	SVAGQTWNTEAF
TRBV6-5	TRBJ2-3	ASSRTVLGTDTQY
TRBV20-1	TRBJ2-3	SARGEVDTQY
TRBV4-3	TRBJ2-3	ASSQAGTYTDTQY
TRBV20-1	TRBJ1-5	SAPVGPRTQH
TRBV7-2	TRBJ2-1	ASKTGAGYNEQF
TRBV20-1	NA	SAWGRTASYEQY
TRBV20-1	TRBJ2-3	SARVFAGGTDTQY
TRBV11-2	TRBJ1-1	ASSSSASNTEAF
TRBV20-1	TRBJ2-7	SARDYRSSYEQY
TRBV6-1	TRBJ1-4	ASSRERRSEKLF
TRBV3-1	TRBJ2-5	ASSSRRKTETQY
TRBV5-1	TRBJ1-1	ASSPGGTGNAEAF
TRBV28	TRBJ2-7	ASSLGGGKIYEQY
TRBV10-2	TRBJ2-7	ASSGGTGVYEQY
TRBV20-1	TRBJ2-7	SIAGTSPYEQY
TRBV29-1	NA	SVLRDRGSYEQY
TRBV7-9	TRBJ2-1	ASGLSGYNEQF
TRBV29-1	TRBJ2-5	SVVLGAGETQY
TRBV6-2/TRBV6-3	TRBJ2-3	ASSPPRNQYADTQY
TRBV6-2/TRBV6-3	TRBJ1-1	ASSPRRFPEAF
TRBV7-2	TRBJ1-6	ATSSSYNSPLH
TRBV7-3	TRBJ1-1	ASSLRDENTEAF
TRBV12-5	TRBJ2-1	ASGLGQSSYNEQF
TRBV29-1	TRBJ2-1	SVVRGAVLDNEQF
TRBV7-2	TRBJ1-1	ASSLRPGGTEAF